There are many counts of the clone carrying this T cell receptor (beta chain). This entry is derived from a study of early T cells in non-severe SARS-CoV-2 infection. The wider study: Unsorted whole-blood RNA was sequenced in bulk, leaving chains unpaired.

The TCR library protocol attached unique molecular identifiers to the individual cDNA molecules. One entry per CDR3 protein, called by TCRdb with MiXCR from the 5' RACE reads. The table lists tens of thousands of distinct CDR3 sequences, approximately 12% of them singletons. Germline V gene sequence: CDR1 SGHTA, CDR2 FQGNSA. This CDR3 spans 17 amino acids. The trim removed 2 bases at V and 7 bases at J, leaving 6 bases unmatched. This TCR was recovered from an adult who was a healthcare worker with PCR-confirmed SARS-CoV-2 infection or an uninfected control (not recorded which). The sample taken for sequencing was whole blood. The chain recombines TRBV7-2 with TRBJ2-1; 15 positions match TRBD2. DNA for the CDR3: TGTGCCAGCAGCTTACCGGGACTAGCGGGAGGACTGAATGAGCAGTTCTTC. It translates to CASSLPGLAGGLNEQFF.